This T cell receptor beta chain was found in a study of T cells after yellow fever vaccination. TCRdb reprocessed the 5' RACE reads via MiXCR and lists one record per CDR3 protein. The sample shows a few hundred thousand distinct CDR3 sequences, about 17% of them seen only once. Germline assignment: CDR1 SEHNR and CDR2 FQNEAQ (reference sequence). The CDR3 consists of 13 residues. The V gene lost 5 bases and the J gene lost 5 bases, with 13 bases spanning the gap. This clonotype originated in a man between 18 and 29 years old who received the YFV17D yellow fever vaccine. This rearrangement joins TRBV7-9 to TRBJ2-7, with D unresolved. This material consisted of PBMCs, taken roughly 5 days after the first yellow fever vaccination. The CDR3 spells CASSPQHANEQYF. The CDR3 DNA sequence: TGTGCCAGCAGCCCCCAGCACGCGAACGAGCAGTACTTC.